The rows below give T cell receptor beta chains drawn from one sample of a study of T cell changes during pregnancy in multiple sclerosis. Method: immunoSEQ multiplex PCR; TCRdb's copy keeps in-frame clones and lacks some. The sample yields around 75,000 clones, approximately 93% seen once. Source: CD4+ T cells from peripheral blood mononuclear cells, taken after pregnancy. Receptors were obtained from a female donor with multiple sclerosis, enrolled in a pregnancy study. Both conserved end residues are part of each CDR3. The D gene is left open where the match is weak.

TRBV14	TRBD1	TRBJ1-4	CASSQTGLGEKLFF
TRBV9	TRBD1	TRBJ1-1	CASSVVGVDRDEAFF
TRBV28	NA	TRBJ2-7	CASNLSGGFSYEQYF
TRBV18	NA	TRBJ1-2	CASSPIGRADYGYTF
TRBV5-1	TRBD2	TRBJ2-3	CASSLLAGGGPDTQYF
TRBV6-1	TRBD2	TRBJ2-7	CASGVAGGVYEQYF
TRBV19	TRBD1	TRBJ1-1	CASRTRQGPEAFF
TRBV4-3	TRBD2	TRBJ2-3	CASSQTPGLAGGPPDTQYF
TRBV19	NA	TRBJ1-5	CASSIDRRGSHSNQPQHF
TRBV5-1	TRBD2	TRBJ2-2	CASSDLAGEAGELFF
TRBV27	TRBD1	TRBJ2-1	CASSRPTGGKFF
TRBV7-2	NA	TRBJ1-2	CASSLVGEANYGYTF
TRBV5-4	NA	TRBJ1-3	CASSSGQRNTIYF
TRBV28	NA	TRBJ2-7	CASRTNGRVYEQYF
TRBV27	NA	TRBJ1-4	CASRGSLNEKLFF
TRBV18	NA	TRBJ2-5	CASSLKGRETQYF
TRBV9	NA	TRBJ2-1	CASSVGGTSYNEQFF
TRBV12-5	TRBD1	TRBJ2-7	CASGLWGQGPLEYEQYF
TRBV9	NA	TRBJ1-1	CASRPGRGRNTEAFF
TRBV15	NA	TRBJ2-7	CATSRGLAYEQYF
TRBV21-1	NA	TRBJ1-5	CASSSCAGTALYSNQPQHF
TRBV5-1	TRBD1	TRBJ1-2	CASSLGLQGFGYTF
TRBV6-5	TRBD2	TRBJ2-5	CASSYLSGGSSETQYF
TRBV1	NA	TRBJ2-7	CTSSRPLAEPSEEQYF
TRBV9	NA	TRBJ2-2	CASSKTGWTGELFF
TRBV7-2	NA	TRBJ2-1	CASSGTGNEQFF
TRBV5-4	TRBD2	TRBJ2-2	CASSPRTSLNPPGELFF
TRBV9	NA	TRBJ2-5	CASSSRGNAQETQYF
TRBV29-1	TRBD2	TRBJ2-1	CSVASGSYNEQFF
TRBV27	TRBD2	TRBJ2-7	CASSSGLAGREYEQYF
TRBV5-1	NA	TRBJ2-1	CASSLLASNEQFF
TRBV27	TRBD2	TRBJ2-7	CASSLLLTSGTYEQYF